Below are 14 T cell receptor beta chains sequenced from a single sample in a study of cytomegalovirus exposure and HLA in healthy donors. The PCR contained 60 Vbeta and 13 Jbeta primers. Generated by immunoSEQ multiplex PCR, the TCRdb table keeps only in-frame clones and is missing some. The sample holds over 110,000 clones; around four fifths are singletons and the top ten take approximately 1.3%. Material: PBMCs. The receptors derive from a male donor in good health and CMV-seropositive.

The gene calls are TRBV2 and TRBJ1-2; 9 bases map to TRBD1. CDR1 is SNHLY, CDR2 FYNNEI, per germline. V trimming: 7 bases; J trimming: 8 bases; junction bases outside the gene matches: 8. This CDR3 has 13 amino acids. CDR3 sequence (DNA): TGTGCCAGCATATGGGACAGGGAGTTCGGCTACACCTTC. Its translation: CASIWDREFGYTF.

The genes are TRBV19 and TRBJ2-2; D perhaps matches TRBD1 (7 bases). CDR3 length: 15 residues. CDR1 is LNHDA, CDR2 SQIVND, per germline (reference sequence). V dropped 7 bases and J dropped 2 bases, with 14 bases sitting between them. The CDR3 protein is CASMEGASNTGELFF. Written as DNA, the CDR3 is TGTGCCAGTATGGAGGGGGCGTCCAACACCGGGGAGCTGTTTTTT. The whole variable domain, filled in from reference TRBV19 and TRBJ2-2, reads DGGITQSPKYLFRKEGQNVTLSCEQNLNHDAMYWYRQDPGQGLRLIYYSQIVNDFQKGDIAEGYSVSREKKESFPLTVTSAQKNPTAFYLCASMEGASNTGELFFGEGSRLTVL.

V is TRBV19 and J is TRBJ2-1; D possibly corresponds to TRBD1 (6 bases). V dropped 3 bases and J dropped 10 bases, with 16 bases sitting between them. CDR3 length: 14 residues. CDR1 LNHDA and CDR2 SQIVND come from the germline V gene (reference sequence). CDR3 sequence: CASSIRAGVNEQFF. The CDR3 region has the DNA TGTGCCAGTAGTATTAGGGCAGGGGTTAACGAGCAGTTCTTC.

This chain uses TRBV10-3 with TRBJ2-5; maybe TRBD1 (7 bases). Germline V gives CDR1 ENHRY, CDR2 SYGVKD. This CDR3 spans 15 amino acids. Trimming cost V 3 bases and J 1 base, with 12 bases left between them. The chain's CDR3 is CAISDGGDSQETQYF. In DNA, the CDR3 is TGTGCCATCAGTGATGGAGGGGACAGCCAAGAGACCCAGTACTTC.

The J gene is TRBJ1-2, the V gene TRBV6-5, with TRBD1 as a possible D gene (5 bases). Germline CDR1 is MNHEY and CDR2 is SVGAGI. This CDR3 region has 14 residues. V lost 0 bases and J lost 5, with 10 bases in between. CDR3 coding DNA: TGTGCCAGCAGTTACTCGGGGGGGAGTTATGGCTACACCTTC. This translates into CASSYSGGSYGYTF.

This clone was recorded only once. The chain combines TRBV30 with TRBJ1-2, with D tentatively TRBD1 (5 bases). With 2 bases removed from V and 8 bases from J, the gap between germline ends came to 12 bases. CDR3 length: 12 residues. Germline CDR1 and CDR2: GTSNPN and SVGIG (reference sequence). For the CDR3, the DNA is TGTGCCTGGAGTTGGTTAGGGGAAGGCTACACCTTC. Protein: CAWSWLGEGYTF.

This CDR3 reads CASSEGLAGKETQYF. The CDR3, as DNA: TGTGCCAGCAGTGAGGGACTAGCGGGGAAAGAGACCCAGTACTTC. This chain links TRBV6-1 with TRBJ2-5; 13 bases fit TRBD2. V trimming: 3 bases; J trimming: 3 bases; junction bases outside the gene matches: 1. CDR1 MNHNS and CDR2 SASEGT come from the germline V gene. CDR3 length: 15 amino acids.

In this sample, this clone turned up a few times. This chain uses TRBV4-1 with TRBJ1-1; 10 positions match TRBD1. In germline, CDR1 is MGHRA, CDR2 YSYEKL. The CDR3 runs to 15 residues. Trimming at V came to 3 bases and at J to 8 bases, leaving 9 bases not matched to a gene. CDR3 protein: CASSHRRDRGTEAFF. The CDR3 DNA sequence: TGCGCCAGCAGCCACCGAAGGGACAGGGGTACAGAAGCTTTCTTT.

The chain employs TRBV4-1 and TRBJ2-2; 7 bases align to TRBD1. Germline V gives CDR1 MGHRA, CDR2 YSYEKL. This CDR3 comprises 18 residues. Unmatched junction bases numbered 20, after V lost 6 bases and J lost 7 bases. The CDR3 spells CASSPGFVGRGRSGELFF. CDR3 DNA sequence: TGCGCCAGCAGTCCGGGTTTTGTTGGTAGGGGGCGGAGCGGGGAGCTGTTTTTT.

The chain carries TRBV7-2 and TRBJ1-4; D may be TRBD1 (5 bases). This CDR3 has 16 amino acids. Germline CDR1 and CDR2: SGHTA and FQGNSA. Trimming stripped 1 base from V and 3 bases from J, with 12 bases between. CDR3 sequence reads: CASSLVGGLANEKLFF. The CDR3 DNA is TGTGCCAGCAGCTTAGTGGGGGGACTGGCTAATGAAAAACTGTTTTTT.

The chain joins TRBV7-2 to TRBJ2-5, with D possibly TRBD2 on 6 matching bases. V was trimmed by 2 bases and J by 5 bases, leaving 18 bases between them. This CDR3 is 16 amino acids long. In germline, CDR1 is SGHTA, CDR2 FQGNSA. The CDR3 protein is CASSLNRPQRGETQYF. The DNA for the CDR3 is TGTGCCAGCAGCTTAAACCGCCCGCAACGGGGGGAGACCCAGTACTTC.

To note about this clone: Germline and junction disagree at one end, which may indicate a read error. CDR3 sequence: CSSSLTDRRGNYGYTF. The CDR3 nucleotides read TGTTCCAGCAGCTTAACTGACAGAAGAGGTAACTATGGCTACACCTTC. The chain uses TRBV7-9 and TRBJ1-2; a weak D match, TRBD1 (5 bases). The germline V gene encodes CDR1 SEHNR and CDR2 FQNEAQ (reference sequence). CDR3 length: 16 amino acids.

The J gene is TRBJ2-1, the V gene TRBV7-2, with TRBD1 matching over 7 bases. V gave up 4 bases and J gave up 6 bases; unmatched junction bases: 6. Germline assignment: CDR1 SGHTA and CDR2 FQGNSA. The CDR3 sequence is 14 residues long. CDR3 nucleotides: TGTGCCAGCAGCTACCCGACAGGGTCCAATGAGCAGTTCTTC. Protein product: CASSYPTGSNEQFF.

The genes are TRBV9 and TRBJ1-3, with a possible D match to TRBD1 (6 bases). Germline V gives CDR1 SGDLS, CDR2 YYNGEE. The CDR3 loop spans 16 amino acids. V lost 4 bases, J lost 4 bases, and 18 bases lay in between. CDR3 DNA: TGTGCCAGCAGCAAAGGAACAGGGTTGGAGGGAAACACCATATATTTT. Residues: CASSKGTGLEGNTIYF.